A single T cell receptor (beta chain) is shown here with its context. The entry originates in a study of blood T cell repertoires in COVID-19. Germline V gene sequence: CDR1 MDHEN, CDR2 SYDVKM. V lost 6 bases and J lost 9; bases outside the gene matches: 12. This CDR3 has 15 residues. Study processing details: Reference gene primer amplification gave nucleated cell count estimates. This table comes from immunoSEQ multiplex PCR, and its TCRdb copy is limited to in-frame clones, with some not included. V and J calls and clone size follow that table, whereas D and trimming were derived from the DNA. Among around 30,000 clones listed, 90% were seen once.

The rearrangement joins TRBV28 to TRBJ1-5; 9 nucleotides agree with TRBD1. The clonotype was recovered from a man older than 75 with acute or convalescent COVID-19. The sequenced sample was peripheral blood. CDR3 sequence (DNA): TGTGCCAGCAGCTCCGTGATGGGACAGGGCCTGCCCCAGCATTTT. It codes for CASSSVMGQGLPQHF.